This entry lists 18 T cell receptor beta chains sequenced from one sample in a study of blood T cell repertoires in COVID-19. The assay was immunoSEQ multiplex PCR, and TCRdb's table has in-frame clones only and misses some. The sample consists of about 210,000 clones, about nine tenths of them appearing once. Source material: PBMCs or T cells enriched from blood (not recorded which). Receptors were obtained from a young man in a cohort exposed to, infected with or recovered from COVID-19 (not recorded which).

This CDR3 reads CASRRAGQAYEQYF. CDR3 DNA sequence: TGTGCCAGCAGGAGAGCGGGACAGGCCTACGAGCAGTACTTC. V usage is TRBV11-2 and J usage is TRBJ2-7; weak D call: TRBD1 (8 bases). V was pared by 6 bases and J by 2 bases, with 14 bases between. Germline V gene sequence: CDR1 SGHAT, CDR2 FQNNGV. This CDR3 is built from 14 residues.

This clone has only one observation. The chain couples TRBV24-1 to TRBJ2-1; 8 bases are a match to TRBD1. V lost 6 bases, J lost 9 bases, and 6 bases stayed unmatched. The CDR3 consists of 13 residues. CDR1 and CDR2 (germline): KGHDR, SFDVKD. The CDR3 nucleotides read TGTGCCACCAGTAGCAGGGGGCTGAGTGAGCAGTTCTTC. It yields the protein CATSSRGLSEQFF.

The chain has TRBV5-6 and TRBJ1-5, with a possible D match to TRBD1 (5 bases). In germline, CDR1 is SGHDT, CDR2 YYEEEE. There are 17 residues in the CDR3. Trimming cost V 0 bases and J 1 base, with 14 bases left between them. The DNA for the CDR3 is TGTGCCAGCAGCTTGGGATCGGGGGTCGGGAGCAATCAGCCCCAGCATTTT. Translating it yields CASSLGSGVGSNQPQHF.

The rearrangement joins TRBV28 to TRBJ2-7; D is undetermined. Germline V gene lookup returns CDR1 MDHEN and CDR2 SYDVKM. V shed 1 base and J shed 0 bases, with 10 bases lying between them. This CDR3 has 15 residues. The CDR3 region is CASSLYRYSSYEQYF. CDR3 nucleotide sequence: TGTGCCAGCAGTTTATATCGCTATTCCTCCTACGAGCAGTACTTC. Full variable domain (outside the CDR3, taken from reference TRBV28 and TRBJ2-7): DVKVTQSSRYLVKRTGEKVFLECVQDMDHENMFWYRQDPGLGLRLIYFSYDVKMKEKGDIPEGYSVSREKKERFSLILESASTNQTSMYLCASSLYRYSSYEQYFGPGTRLTVT.

V and J are TRBV12-5 and TRBJ1-1; D is uncertain. The CDR3 runs to 13 residues. Trimming pared 1 base from V and 1 base from J, leaving 4 bases between. Germline V CDR1 and CDR2: LGHNT, FRNRAP. The CDR3 sequence: CASGLEQNTEAFF. The CDR3 bases are TGTGCTAGTGGTTTGGAGCAGAACACTGAAGCTTTCTTT.

The chain joins TRBV18 to TRBJ2-7; tentatively, D is TRBD1 (5 bases). V lost 2 bases to trimming and J lost 3 bases, with 11 bases between them. The length of the CDR3 is 14 residues. Germline CDR1 reads KGHSH; CDR2 reads LQKENI. CDR3 nucleotide sequence: TGTGCCAGCTCACCAACGACAGATAGCTACGAGCAGTACTTC. As protein: CASSPTTDSYEQYF.

V gene TRBV28 combines with J gene TRBJ2-7; D is undetermined. CDR3 length: 15 residues. Germline values: CDR1 MDHEN, CDR2 SYDVKM. V was pared by 3 bases and J by 2 bases, with 14 bases between. The CDR3 loop is CASSFSPSTAYEQYF. Written as DNA, the CDR3 is TGTGCCAGCAGTTTCAGCCCCTCCACAGCCTACGAGCAGTACTTC.

This clone appeared a single time. The chain employs TRBV3-1 (or the pseudogene TRBV3-2) and TRBJ2-1; TRBD2 aligns across 11 bases. This CDR3 has 17 residues. Germline V gene sequence: CDR1 LGHDT, CDR2 YNNKEL (reference sequence). Trimming at V came to 1 base and at J to 4 bases, leaving 6 bases not matched to a gene. CDR3 sequence reads: CASSQVTSGSFYNEQFF. As DNA, the CDR3 is TGTGCCAGCAGCCAAGTAACTAGCGGGAGTTTTTACAATGAGCAGTTCTTC.

This clone was counted between two and nine times. The gene calls are TRBV29-1 and TRBJ2-7; the match to TRBD1 covers 8 bases. Germline V gene lookup returns CDR1 SQVTM and CDR2 ANQGSEA. V lost 0 bases, J lost 3 bases, and 4 bases stayed unmatched. The CDR3 is made up of 14 amino acids. For the CDR3, the DNA is TGCAGCGTTGAAGACCAGGACAGGGTCTACGAGCAGTACTTC. It encodes CSVEDQDRVYEQYF.

The genes are TRBV5-1 and TRBJ2-2, with a possible D match to TRBD1 (6 bases). Germline CDR1 SGHRS, CDR2 YFSETQ. This CDR3 is 15 amino acids long. The V end lost 0 bases, the J end lost 4 bases, and 10 bases lay between the germline ends. CDR3 nucleotides: TGCGCCAGCAGCTTGGGGGGGCCTTCCACCGGGGAGCTGTTTTTT. This codes for CASSLGGPSTGELFF.

This rearrangement joins TRBV19 to TRBJ1-1; TRBD1 agrees at 10 bases. The CDR3 has 15 residues. Germline V gene sequence: CDR1 LNHDA, CDR2 SQIVND (reference sequence). The junction had 5 bases not matched to a gene; V was cut back by 7 bases and J by 0 bases. CDR3 amino acids: CASIGQGEMNTEAFF. CDR3 bases: TGTGCCAGTATTGGACAGGGGGAGATGAACACTGAAGCTTTCTTT. Variable domain in full (rest from reference TRBV19 and TRBJ1-1): DGGITQSPKYLFRKEGQNVTLSCEQNLNHDAMYWYRQDPGQGLRLIYYSQIVNDFQKGDIAEGYSVSREKKESFPLTVTSAQKNPTAFYLCASIGQGEMNTEAFFGQGTRLTVV.

The chain joins TRBV4-2 to TRBJ2-3; D gene uncertain. Between the trimmed V and J ends, which lost 0 bases and 2 bases, there was a span of 6 bases. Germline assignment: CDR1 LGHNA and CDR2 YNFKEQ. CDR3 length: 14 residues. CDR3 loop: CASSQEIYTDTQYF. CDR3 nucleotides: TGTGCCAGCAGCCAAGAAATCTACACAGATACGCAGTATTTT.

The V gene is TRBV11-2, the J gene TRBJ2-2; the match to TRBD1 covers 7 bases. With V trimmed by 5 bases and J by 2 bases, 8 bases remained unmatched. This CDR3 spans 16 amino acids. Germline V gives CDR1 SGHAT, CDR2 FQNNGV. In DNA form, the CDR3 reads TGTGCCAGCAGCCCCCGGGACAGTGCAAACACCGGGGAGCTGTTTTTT. As protein: CASSPRDSANTGELFF.

This rearrangement joins TRBV11-3 to TRBJ2-5; possible D gene TRBD2, 6 bases. This CDR3 comprises 15 residues. V dropped 0 bases and J dropped 1 base, with 9 bases sitting between them. The germline gives CDR1 SGHNT, CDR2 YENEEA. The DNA of the CDR3 is TGTGCCAGCAGCTTAGACGGGACTCTCCAAGAGACCCAGTACTTC. Translated: CASSLDGTLQETQYF.

The V gene is TRBV5-1, the J gene TRBJ1-4; a possible D gene is TRBD1 (6 bases). The CDR3 runs 16 residues. From germline, CDR1 is SGHRS and CDR2 YFSETQ. Trimming took 3 bases from V and 8 from J, leaving 20 bases between them. As DNA, the CDR3 is TGCGCCAGCAGCTCCTCGGTCCCCGGGACATCGGAAAAACTGTTTTTT. This sequence encodes CASSSSVPGTSEKLFF.

A single count supports this clone. This chain links TRBV7-8 with TRBJ2-2, with D maybe TRBD2 (5 bases). The CDR3 consists of 15 residues. The V and J ends lost 6 bases and 0 bases respectively, with 11 bases between them. The germline V gene encodes CDR1 SGHVS and CDR2 FQNEAQ. The CDR3 region has the DNA TGTGCCAGCAGACCGAGACTAACGAACACCGGGGAGCTGTTTTTT. It specifies CASRPRLTNTGELFF.

The rearrangement links TRBV4-1 to TRBJ1-1; a weak D match, TRBD1 (6 bases). Germline V gene data show CDR1 as MGHRA and CDR2 as YSYEKL. V lost 4 bases and J lost 3, with 18 bases in between. The CDR3 is 16 amino acids. CDR3 DNA sequence: TGCGCCAGCAGCCGTAGAGCGGACAGCGATTACACTGAAGCTTTCTTT. This encodes CASSRRADSDYTEAFF.

The chain joins TRBV5-6 to TRBJ1-6; maybe TRBD1 (6 bases). V was pared by 2 bases and J by 0 bases, with 12 bases between. From germline, CDR1 is SGHDT and CDR2 YYEEEE. This CDR3 is built from 17 residues. CDR3 nucleotide sequence: TGTGCCAGCAGCTTCGGACAGAGGAGCTCCTATAATTCACCCCTCCACTTT. This codes for CASSFGQRSSYNSPLHF.